This is a list of T cell receptor beta chains from one sample in a study of T cells after somatic rescue of genetic block. The method was immunoSEQ multiplex PCR; TCRdb's version includes in-frame clones alone and lacks a portion of them. The table records 60,000 to 75,000 clones, under 95% of them present only once. The sequencing input was peripheral blood mononuclear cells (PBMCs). Source of these receptors: a man aged 35 to 55. The CDR3 runs from the conserved cysteine through the conserved F or W. A D gene is named only where the DNA matches it firmly. Clone sizes are given selectively: once, few, many, or a class where the clone is expanded.

j_call clone_size d_call v_call cdr3_aa cdr3_nt
TRBJ2-1 - - TRBV9 CASSAGQPNEQFF TGTGCCAGCAGCGCCGGACAACCTAATGAGCAGTTCTTC
TRBJ2-1 once TRBD1 TRBV5-1 CASSLAWGQGPEQFF TGCGCCAGCAGCTTGGCCTGGGGACAGGGTCCTGAGCAGTTCTTC
TRBJ1-5 few - TRBV9 CASSVAPDNQPQHF TGTGCCAGCAGCGTAGCTCCGGACAATCAGCCCCAGCATTTT
TRBJ1-4 - - TRBV7-9 CASSSINRVGEKLFF TGTGCCAGCAGCTCCATTAACAGGGTTGGCGAAAAACTGTTTTTT
TRBJ2-3 - - TRBV5-1 CASSLSTDTQYF TGCGCCAGCAGCCTCTCCACAGATACGCAGTATTTT
TRBJ2-7 - - TRBV4-3 CASSPHPAGSSYEQYF TGCGCCAGCAGCCCCCACCCCGCGGGGAGCTCCTACGAGCAGTACTTC
TRBJ1-4 - - TRBV6-1 CASSRQEAEKLFF TGTGCCAGCAGTCGACAGGAGGCAGAAAAACTGTTTTTT
TRBJ2-7 - TRBD1 TRBV4-1 CASSHTTGLGEQYF TGCGCCAGCAGCCACACGACAGGGCTTGGGGAGCAGTACTTC
TRBJ2-1 - TRBD2 TRBV28 CASRTAGGPYNEQFF TGTGCCAGCAGAACAGCGGGAGGGCCATACAATGAGCAGTTCTTC
TRBJ1-5 - - TRBV19 CASSVGRNQPQHF TGTGCCAGTAGTGTGGGACGGAATCAGCCCCAGCATTTT
TRBJ2-7 - - TRBV6-1 CASMGQGSSYEQYF TGTGCCAGCATGGGCCAGGGGAGCTCCTACGAGCAGTACTTC
TRBJ2-7 - TRBD2 TRBV6-6 CASSSTSGSSYEQYF TGTGCCAGCAGCTCGACTAGCGGGAGCTCCTACGAGCAGTACTTC
TRBJ2-2 - TRBD2 TRBV2 CASSPRGDGELFF TGTGCCAGCAGTCCCCGGGGGGACGGGGAGCTGTTTTTT
TRBJ1-2 - TRBD1 TRBV28 CASSSGQYYGYTF TGTGCCAGCAGTTCGGGACAGTACTATGGCTACACCTTC
TRBJ1-5 - - TRBV29-1 CSVVSGDGNQPQHF TGCAGCGTTGTTTCAGGGGATGGCAATCAGCCCCAGCATTTT
TRBJ2-1 - - TRBV27 CASSLSGSSYNEQFF TGTGCCAGCAGTTTATCTGGGAGCTCCTACAATGAGCAGTTCTTC
TRBJ1-5 - TRBD1 TRBV30 CAWSVQVAGGNQPQHF TGTGCCTGGAGTGTACAAGTGGCAGGGGGGAATCAGCCCCAGCATTTT
TRBJ2-5 few - TRBV5-5 CASSPQGEETQYF TGTGCCAGCAGTCCACAGGGAGAAGAGACCCAGTACTTC
TRBJ2-7 - - TRBV6-1 CASSVEGGASEQYF TGTGCCAGCAGCGTTGAGGGGGGCGCGTCCGAGCAGTACTTC
TRBJ2-1 - - TRBV6-5 CASSYVGEQFF TGTGCCAGCAGTTACGTTGGTGAGCAGTTCTTC
TRBJ1-1 - - TRBV7-6 CASSLVSGGLTEAFF TGTGCCAGCAGCTTAGTGTCCGGGGGCCTCACTGAAGCTTTCTTT
TRBJ2-1 - - TRBV5-4 CASSPGWGPNEQFF TGTGCCAGCAGCCCCGGTTGGGGGCCCAATGAGCAGTTCTTC
TRBJ2-1 - - TRBV19 CASSFPLRGRGYNEQFF TGTGCCAGTAGTTTTCCTCTCAGGGGCCGGGGTTACAATGAGCAGTTCTTC
TRBJ1-5 - - TRBV28 CASSRTAFRPQHF TGTGCCAGCAGCAGGACAGCCTTCAGGCCCCAGCATTTT
TRBJ2-5 - TRBD2 TRBV7-6 CASSPTHSGTTGETQYF TGTGCCAGCAGCCCCACCCACAGCGGGACTACCGGGGAGACCCAGTACTTC
TRBJ1-1 - TRBD1 TRBV2 CASEGQGYEATEAFF TGTGCCAGCGAGGGACAGGGGTATGAGGCCACTGAAGCTTTCTTT
TRBJ2-7 - TRBD1 TRBV11-1 CASSDRDRGSYEQYF TGTGCCAGCAGCGACCGGGACAGGGGTTCCTACGAGCAGTACTTC